The 23 T cell receptor beta chains below were found in one sample sequenced in a study of blood T cells in healthy people across ages. Primers used in a second PCR of about 6 to 11 cycles were a sample-barcoded 5' primer and a J-beta primer mix. TCRdb independently ran MiXCR on the 5' RACE reads; one entry per CDR3 protein. Of roughly 1,500,000 distinct CDR3 sequences in the sample, 30% to 40% were seen once. Sequencing was performed on blood. These receptors all come from a woman aged 25-40 years in good health.

This chain uses TRBV4-2 with TRBJ1-2, with 7 nucleotides matching TRBD1. The V and J ends lost 1 base and 8 bases, in that order; junction bases with no gene match: 10. The germline V gene has CDR1 LGHNA and CDR2 YNFKEQ. The CDR3 has 15 residues. The DNA for the CDR3 is TGTGCCAGCAGCCAAGCCGAAGAGGGGGCGAGGGGCTACACCTTC. Protein sequence: CASSQAEEGARGYTF.

The V and J genes are TRBV7-9 and TRBJ1-2; perhaps TRBD1 as D (6 bases). Germline assignment: CDR1 SEHNR and CDR2 FQNEAQ (reference sequence). Deletions cut 5 bases from V and 1 base from J, with 20 bases between. The CDR3 sequence is 17 residues long. The CDR3, as DNA: TGTGCCAGCAGCAACGAAAGGACAGCGACACTTAACTATGGCTACACCTTC. It yields the protein CASSNERTATLNYGYTF. Together with reference TRBV7-9 and TRBJ1-2, the CDR3 gives the full variable domain: DTGVSQNPRHKITKRGQNVTFRCDPISEHNRLYWYRQTLGQGPEFLTYFQNEAQLEKSRLLSDRFSAERPKGSFSTLEIQRTEQGDSAMYLCASSNERTATLNYGYTFGSGTRLTVV.

This clonotype has just a few counts. The V gene is TRBV18, the J gene TRBJ2-5; D is uncertain. The germline V gene encodes CDR1 KGHSH and CDR2 LQKENI. V was pared by 1 base and J by 3 bases, with 9 bases between. The CDR3 is 14 residues long. The CDR3 reads CASSPLTAKETQYF. CDR3 in DNA: TGTGCCAGCTCACCACTAACAGCGAAAGAGACCCAGTACTTC.

The chain carries TRBV9 and TRBJ2-5; D not resolved. Germline loops: CDR1 SGDLS, CDR2 YYNGEE. V shed 0 bases and J shed 4 bases, with 13 bases lying between them. The CDR3 consists of 15 residues. The CDR3 DNA is TGTGCCAGCAGCGTAGTAGGGTTGGACCGAGAGACCCAGTACTTC. Encoded protein: CASSVVGLDRETQYF.

The V and J genes are TRBV27 and TRBJ2-1, with 12 bases identical to TRBD1. Germline lookup yields CDR1 MNHEY and CDR2 SMNVEV (reference sequence). The CDR3 is 16 amino acids. The J segment lost 7 bases and the V segment lost 3 bases, leaving 7 bases of the junction unmatched. The CDR3 is CASSFSRDRGQNEQFF. CDR3 nucleotides: TGTGCCAGCAGTTTCTCCCGGGACAGGGGGCAAAATGAGCAGTTCTTC.

This clonotype was picked up a small number of times. The V and J genes are TRBV7-9 and TRBJ2-7, with 7 bases lining up with TRBD1. Germline V gene lookup returns CDR1 SEHNR and CDR2 FQNEAQ (reference sequence). The ends lost 6 bases at V and 2 bases at J; junction bases unmatched: 10. The length of the CDR3 is 15 residues. CDR3 coding DNA: TGTGCCAGCAGTTTGACCTTGGACAGGCCCTACGAGCAGTACTTC. It yields the protein CASSLTLDRPYEQYF.

This clonotype was recorded a few times. The chain combines TRBV5-1 with TRBJ2-1, with D hard to call. The V end was cut by 0 bases, the J end by 2 bases, with 9 bases between. This CDR3 spans 15 amino acids. In germline, CDR1 is SGHRS, CDR2 YFSETQ. CDR3 sequence: CASSLELPPYNEQFF. CDR3 nucleotides: TGCGCCAGCAGCTTGGAACTACCGCCCTACAATGAGCAGTTCTTC.

This clonotype was seen only a few times. The chain couples TRBV15 to TRBJ2-5, with D hard to call. The CDR3 consists of 13 residues. CDR1 is LNHNV, CDR2 YYDKDF, per germline (reference sequence). The V and J ends lost 3 bases and 1 base respectively, with 6 bases between them. Here the CDR3 reads CATSSVLQETQYF. The CDR3 DNA follows: TGTGCCACCAGCAGTGTACTCCAAGAGACCCAGTACTTC.

This clonotype was detected a few times. The genes are TRBV4-1 and TRBJ1-1; the D gene is possibly TRBD1 (6 bases). Germline CDR1 and CDR2: MGHRA and YSYEKL. The CDR3 is made up of 13 amino acids. V lost 2 bases to trimming and J lost 7 bases, with 11 bases between them. Here the CDR3 reads CASSQFSDSEAFF. In nucleotides, the CDR3 is TGCGCCAGCAGCCAATTTTCGGACAGTGAAGCTTTCTTT.

This clonotype was observed a handful of times. The chain couples TRBV6-6 to TRBJ1-1; D gene ambiguous. With 5 bases removed from V and 6 bases from J, the gap between germline ends came to 13 bases. The CDR3 is made up of 13 amino acids. From germline, CDR1 is MNHNY and CDR2 SVGAGI (reference sequence). CDR3 DNA: TGTGCCAGCAGTGACCGCCCGGGAGCTGAAGCTTTCTTT. It codes for CASSDRPGAEAFF.

This clonotype was counted a few times. This chain uses TRBV20-1 with TRBJ2-7; the match to TRBD1 covers 11 bases. With 1 base clipped from V and 3 bases from J, the junction kept 14 bases outside the gene matches. The length of the CDR3 is 18 residues. Germline CDR1 reads DFQATT; CDR2 reads SNEGSKA (reference sequence). This chain's CDR3 is CSARGGQGATSPVYEQYF. Written as DNA, the CDR3 is TGCAGTGCTAGAGGAGGACAGGGGGCAACTAGCCCAGTCTACGAGCAGTACTTC.

This chain connects TRBV2 to TRBJ2-1; D may be TRBD2 (5 bases). Germline lookup yields CDR1 SNHLY and CDR2 FYNNEI. V lost 7 bases and J lost 2, with 21 bases in between. The CDR3 runs to 17 residues. The CDR3 reads CASKGVWVVGTYNEQFF. The CDR3 DNA is TGTGCCAGCAAGGGAGTGTGGGTGGTGGGGACCTACAATGAGCAGTTCTTC.

The table lists this clonotype with a few counts. The chain is built from TRBV7-9 and TRBJ2-2; the D is unclear. The CDR3 covers 12 residues. The germline V gene encodes CDR1 SEHNR and CDR2 FQNEAQ (reference sequence). Trimming stripped 4 bases from V and 7 bases from J, with 7 bases between. The CDR3 sequence is CASSSGSGELFF. The CDR3 DNA reads as TGTGCCAGCAGCTCCGGCAGCGGGGAGCTGTTTTTT. Variable domain in full (rest from reference TRBV7-9 and TRBJ2-2): DTGVSQNPRHKITKRGQNVTFRCDPISEHNRLYWYRQTLGQGPEFLTYFQNEAQLEKSRLLSDRFSAERPKGSFSTLEIQRTEQGDSAMYLCASSSGSGELFFGEGSRLTVL.

This clonotype was seen a few times. The V gene is TRBV5-1, the J gene TRBJ2-3, with D tentatively TRBD2 (5 bases). The germline V gene has CDR1 SGHRS and CDR2 YFSETQ. Trimming removed 6 bases from V and 1 base from J, with 12 bases in between. This CDR3 is 14 amino acids long. In nucleotides, the CDR3 is TGCGCCAGCACCTCCACCGGGGGCACAGATACGCAGTATTTT. The encoded protein is CASTSTGGTDTQYF.

The rearrangement links TRBV28 to TRBJ1-2; no clear D gene. V lost 6 bases, J lost 4 bases, and 6 bases lay in between. Germline V gives CDR1 MDHEN, CDR2 SYDVKM. This CDR3 has 11 residues. The CDR3 DNA is TGTGCCAGCAGCGCACCCTATGGCTACACCTTC. It codes for CASSAPYGYTF.

A few counts support this clonotype. The V and J genes are TRBV4-2 and TRBJ1-2; D perhaps matches TRBD1 (6 bases). Germline CDR1 LGHNA, CDR2 YNFKEQ. The CDR3 totals 13 residues. V was cut by 1 base and J by 7 bases, with 10 bases left in between. In DNA, the CDR3 is TGTGCCAGCAGCCAAGGGGGGGCGTTTGGCTACACCTTC. Protein product: CASSQGGAFGYTF.

There are a few counts of this clonotype. The gene calls are TRBV5-1 and TRBJ2-7; 10 nucleotides match TRBD1. Per germline, CDR1 SGHRS and CDR2 YFSETQ. Trimming at V came to 4 bases and at J to 6 bases, leaving 10 bases not matched to a gene. The CDR3 sequence is 15 residues long. In DNA, the CDR3 is TGCGCCAGCAGCCCGATTTCCTGGACAGGGGGCGAGCAGTACTTC. Its protein product is CASSPISWTGGEQYF.

The chain uses TRBV12-3 or TRBV12-4 and TRBJ2-7; D is uncertain. V lost 0 bases to trimming and J lost 1 base, with 16 bases between them. The CDR3 length is 17 residues. CDR3 DNA sequence: TGTGCCAGCAGTTTAGCGGTCGTTTCGCCCCGATCCTACGAGCAGTACTTC. Translating it yields CASSLAVVSPRSYEQYF.

The chain carries TRBV3-1 and TRBJ2-7, with D possibly matching TRBD2 (6 bases). CDR1 LGHDT and CDR2 YNNKEL come from the germline V gene (reference sequence). V was clipped by 0 bases and J by 0 bases, with 9 bases between them. The CDR3 length is 15 residues. The CDR3 sequence is CASSQEPGLSYEQYF. CDR3 sequence (DNA): TGTGCCAGCAGCCAAGAACCGGGACTCTCCTACGAGCAGTACTTC.

The chain joins TRBV9 to TRBJ2-7, with TRBD2 identical over 12 bases. The germline V gene has CDR1 SGDLS and CDR2 YYNGEE. Germline trimming cut 4 bases from V and 2 bases from J; bases unmatched to any gene: 7. The CDR3 runs to 16 residues. CDR3 sequence: CASSPLGTSGPYEQYF. CDR3 bases: TGTGCCAGCAGCCCGCTAGGGACTAGCGGGCCCTACGAGCAGTACTTC.

Only a few counts were recorded for this clonotype. Compared with germline, one end of the junction differs, possibly owing to a read error. The chain is built from TRBV6-4 and TRBJ2-5; 7 bases align to TRBD1. Germline-derived CDR1 and CDR2 are MRHNA and SNTAGT. This CDR3 has 12 residues. CDR3 nucleotides: TGTGCCAGCAATGACAGGGAGGAGACCCAGTACTTC. Protein: CASNDREETQYF.

A few counts support this clonotype. The chain recombines TRBV2 with TRBJ2-3; 9 bases line up with TRBD2. Germline values: CDR1 SNHLY, CDR2 FYNNEI. V trimming: 6 bases; J trimming: 1 base; junction bases outside the gene matches: 8. This CDR3 region has 16 residues. CDR3 sequence reads: CASRVSGRGGTDTQYF. The DNA for the CDR3 is TGTGCCAGCAGGGTTAGCGGGAGAGGTGGCACAGATACGCAGTATTTT.

The chain combines TRBV28 with TRBJ2-1; possibly TRBD2 for D (5 bases). Germline CDR1 MDHEN, CDR2 SYDVKM. The V gene lost 3 bases and the J gene lost 2 bases, with 11 bases spanning the gap. The CDR3 runs to 15 residues. DNA of the CDR3: TGTGCCAGCAGTTTTCCGGGGAACACCTACAATGAGCAGTTCTTC. It yields the protein CASSFPGNTYNEQFF.